This passage covers 5 T cell receptor beta chains from one sample sequenced in a study of regulatory T cells in long-lasting Graves disease. The time point is: newly diagnosed GD, antithyroid drugs for less than 3 months. Making the TCR library involved RNA that had been extracted from PBMCs. Construction of TCR beta libraries relied on iRepertoire HTBI primers and on Arm-PCR targeting CDR3 regions. TCRdb processed the multiplex PCR reads anew with MiXCR; each CDR3 protein has one entry. The data contain 450,000 to 600,000 distinct CDR3 sequences, 15% to 20% of them singletons. This sample also belongs to another study, concerning T cells in Graves' hyperthyroidism and ophthalmopathy.

Source: peripheral blood mononuclear cells (PBMCs), taken at new diagnosis, from a patient treated with antithyroid drugs. Source of these receptors: a man aged 35-49 years with Graves disease.

Only a few counts were recorded for this clonotype. The genes are TRBV20-1 and TRBJ2-1; TRBD2 agrees at 8 bases. The length of the CDR3 is 15 residues. CDR1 and CDR2 from the germline V gene are DFQATT and SNEGSKA (reference sequence). V was clipped by 3 bases and J by 7 bases; unmatched bases: 11. The CDR3 sequence: CSASVASGSLNEQFF. In nucleotides, the CDR3 is TGCAGTGCTAGCGTTGCCAGCGGGAGTTTGAATGAGCAGTTCTTC.

This clonotype was counted many times. The V and J genes are TRBV5-6 and TRBJ2-1; TRBD1 is a possible D gene (6 bases). The V and J ends lost 4 bases and 1 base respectively, with 12 bases between them. This CDR3 contains 15 residues. CDR1 and CDR2 (germline): SGHDT, YYEEEE. The DNA for the CDR3 is TGTGCCAGCAGCCCGAGACAGGTGTCCTACAATGAGCAGTTCTTC. Its protein is CASSPRQVSYNEQFF. Supplemented by reference TRBV5-6 and TRBJ2-1, the full variable domain reads DAGVTQSPTHLIKTRGQQVTLRCSPKSGHDTVSWYQQALGQGPQFIFQYYEEEERQRGNFPDRFSGHQFPNYSSELNVNALLLGDSALYLCASSPRQVSYNEQFFGPGTRLTVL.

This clonotype was found many times. This chain links TRBV5-1 with TRBJ2-7; 9 bases are shared with TRBD1. J gave up 2 bases and V 4 bases, and 4 bases lay outside the gene matches. CDR1 and CDR2 (germline): SGHRS, YFSETQ. The CDR3 sequence is 14 residues long. The CDR3 bases are TGCGCCAGCAGCATCCGGGACAGGGCCTACGAGCAGTACTTC. Translating gives CASSIRDRAYEQYF.

This clonotype was observed a few times. The V call is TRBV3-1, the J call TRBJ2-1; 12 positions agree with TRBD2. V lost 1 base, J lost 0 bases, and 4 bases stayed unmatched. CDR1 is LGHDT and CDR2 is YNNKEL in the germline V gene (reference sequence). The length of the CDR3 is 18 residues. The CDR3 DNA reads as TGTGCCAGCAGCCAAGGACTAGCGGGGGAGAGCTCCTACAATGAGCAGTTCTTC. Translation: CASSQGLAGESSYNEQFF.

This clonotype was counted ten times or more. The chain carries TRBV20-1 and TRBJ2-1; D is perhaps TRBD2 (5 bases). CDR3 size: 11 residues. From germline, CDR1 is DFQATT and CDR2 SNEGSKA (reference sequence). The V and J ends lost 6 bases and 9 bases respectively, with 12 bases between them. CDR3 sequence (DNA): TGCAGTGCCTTGGGGAGTGGTGAGCAGTTCTTC. It translates to CSALGSGEQFF.